This TCR beta chain is drawn from a study of beta chain features in type 1 diabetes (dated by TCRdb to 2016 to 2018). General notes on the study: Patients and healthy donors did not differ in mean age, gender distribution, total cell number or subset yield. Across all samples, around 100 million sorted cells were examined, and cell number per subset correlated strongly with RNA yield. Regulatory and stem cell-like memory subsets were obtained from only 8 patients and about eight healthy donors, while naive and central memory subsets were obtained from all 30 or so donors. In the study, recently diagnosed type 1 diabetes patients and matched healthy donors were compared on the TCRB repertoires of their sorted circulating CD4+ T cell subsets. Points the paper makes about the study in general: At VDJ recombination sites, patients with type 1 diabetes made fewer insertions and deleted more nucleotides, a pattern implying thymic rearrangement abnormalities. HLA sub-analyses involved small numbers of individuals, so any influence of HLA type on TCRB rearrangement remained unresolved. Because cDNA was sequenced instead of genomic DNA, activated cells with high expression could be over-represented, although the groups did not differ in activation or CD3 levels. PCR might favor shorter templates, but patient and control samples were amplified and corrected together, so any skew would affect both groups equally. Naive, central memory and regulatory TCRB repertoires appeared to be more alike among patients than among healthy donors. A moderate but significant shortening of TCRB CDR3 length was observed in type 1 diabetes patients in all four CD4+ subsets.

Each donor gave one peripheral blood draw, roughly 120 mL on average, collected into heparinised tubes. A BD FACSAria II and a panel including CD45RO, CCR7, CD25, CD127, CD95 and CD27 were used to sort naive, central memory, regulatory and stem cell-like memory CD4+ T cells. All sorted populations exceeded 95% purity. PBMCs were separated immediately by Lymphoprep density gradient centrifugation and were stained directly, without being cultured. To minimize batch effects, samples were stained and sorted in pairs, one healthy donor with one patient per experiment. This clone occurred a few times. Its antigen is unknown. Base-call qualities are not available, and no considerably larger clone is one nucleotide away. The entire isolated RNA was reverse transcribed using the High Capacity cDNA Reverse Transcription Kit, and thus expressed TCRB transcripts were sequenced. Deep immunoSEQ sequencing was applied to naive, central memory and regulatory T cell samples, giving an average of roughly 3.5 million total reads per sample. Sorted cells were lysed in RLT buffer and RNA was extracted with DNase-treated RNeasy Micro or Mini kits, depending on cell number. To prevent cross-contamination, each cell subset was processed individually, whereas patient and healthy donor samples were processed jointly. Using the immunoSEQ multiplex PCR, TCRB sequences were amplified from cDNA into 87-bp fragments spanning the CDR3 region. Amplicons were sequenced on the Illumina HiSeq platform. In the paper's pipeline: Synthetic template baselines were used to correct PCR bias computationally, reads within Hamming distance 2 were collapsed together, and singletons that could not be merged were discarded. Reads were aligned against IMGT so that V, D and J genes, CDR3 length and insertions or deletions at six rearrangement sites could be assigned. Clonotype counts were normalized to sorted cell number within each subset before computing true diversity and Gini coefficients with the tcR R package. The overlap coefficient, calculated on TCRB nucleotide sequences, was used to quantify repertoire sharing. As a proxy for the pre-selection repertoire, out-of-frame TCRB sequences from naive cells were analyzed. In its TCRdb copy, this immuneACCESS table keeps in-frame sequences only and misses some clones. Where compared with another copy, unresolved V genes explain less than half of these, and the others have no known cause. The V and J calls and clone size are taken from that table; D and trimming were inferred from the DNA. A total of hundreds of thousands of clones appear in this sample, 13% of them only once. The ten largest clones take up 0.022% of the sample.

CDR1 is given as MNHEY and CDR2 as SVGAGI, both from the germline V gene. The CDR3 covers 13 residues, taking in both the cysteine and the phenylalanine. Here the CDR3 DNA is all that survives: 39 bases in frame from base 1. V and J are truncated by 5 bases and 3 bases respectively, leaving an intervening sequence of 10 bases. The source is a man in his late teens or twenties with type 1 diabetes. The sequenced sample consisted of naive CD4+ T cells from blood. The cell subset or site label of this sample denotes: true naive CD4+ T cells. Here the chain combines TRBV6-5 and TRBJ1-1, with the identity of the D gene unclear. The CDR3 reads CASSLFRDTEAFF. The DNA sequence reads TGTGCCAGCAGTCTTTTCCGGGACACTGAAGCTTTCTTT.